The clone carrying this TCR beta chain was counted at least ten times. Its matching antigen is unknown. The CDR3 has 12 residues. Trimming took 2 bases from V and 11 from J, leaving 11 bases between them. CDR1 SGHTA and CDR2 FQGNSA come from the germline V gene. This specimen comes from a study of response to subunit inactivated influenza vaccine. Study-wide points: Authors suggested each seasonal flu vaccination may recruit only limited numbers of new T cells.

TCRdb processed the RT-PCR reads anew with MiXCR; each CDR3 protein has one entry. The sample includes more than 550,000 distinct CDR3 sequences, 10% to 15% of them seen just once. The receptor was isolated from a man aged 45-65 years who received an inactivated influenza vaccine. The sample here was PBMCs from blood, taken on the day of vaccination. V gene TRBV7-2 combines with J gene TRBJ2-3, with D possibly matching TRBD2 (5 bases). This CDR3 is CASSLYSGMQYF. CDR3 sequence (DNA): TGTGCCAGCAGCTTATACTCCGGGATGCAGTATTTT.